This T cell receptor beta chain was recovered during a study of regulatory T cells in long-lasting Graves disease. Whole-study findings and limits: The TCR repertoire of persistent Graves' patients was less diverse than that of newly diagnosed ones.

Regarding time point: newly diagnosed GD, antithyroid drugs for less than 3 months. The authors made the TCR library using RNA they extracted from PBMCs. At least ten counts were recorded for this clonotype. What it binds is unknown. Construction of TCR beta libraries relied on iRepertoire HTBI primers and on Arm-PCR targeting CDR3 regions. TCRdb called the multiplex PCR reads again in MiXCR, with one record for every CDR3 protein. Altogether about 620,000 distinct CDR3 sequences are present, about 16% being singletons, with the ten largest covering under 20%. These data also featured in a second study, about T cells in Graves' hyperthyroidism and ophthalmopathy. This second report adds: Patients aged 18 to 65 had newly diagnosed hyperthyroidism lasting under 2 months.

The TCR sequence derives from a woman under 40 with Graves disease. Specimen: peripheral blood mononuclear cells (PBMCs), collected at new diagnosis, from a patient treated with antithyroid drugs.

CDR3 in amino acids: CASSRGVANYGYTF. The CDR3, as DNA: TGTGCCAGCAGCCGAGGGGTCGCTAACTATGGCTACACCTTC. The chain employs TRBV28 and TRBJ1-2; maybe TRBD1 (5 bases). Trimming shortened V by 6 bases and J by 0 bases, and 11 bases separated the two germline ends. Germline V lookup: CDR1 MDHEN, CDR2 SYDVKM. The CDR3 runs 14 residues.